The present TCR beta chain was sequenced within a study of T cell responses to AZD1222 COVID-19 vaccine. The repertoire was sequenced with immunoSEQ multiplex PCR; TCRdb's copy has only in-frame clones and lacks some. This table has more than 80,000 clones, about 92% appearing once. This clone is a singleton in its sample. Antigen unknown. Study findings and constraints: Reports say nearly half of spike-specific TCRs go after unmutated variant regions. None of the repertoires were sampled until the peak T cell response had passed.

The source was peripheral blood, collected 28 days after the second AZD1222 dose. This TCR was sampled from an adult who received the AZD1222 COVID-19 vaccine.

In nucleotides, the CDR3 is TGTGCCAGCTCACCTACTAGCGGGGGAACCGGGGAGCTGTTTTTT. It yields the protein CASSPTSGGTGELFF. The rearrangement uses TRBV18 and TRBJ2-2; 11 nucleotides agree with TRBD2. CDR3 length: 15 residues. The trim removed 3 bases at V and 5 bases at J, leaving 2 bases unmatched. The germline CDR1 and CDR2 sequences are KGHSH and LQKENI.